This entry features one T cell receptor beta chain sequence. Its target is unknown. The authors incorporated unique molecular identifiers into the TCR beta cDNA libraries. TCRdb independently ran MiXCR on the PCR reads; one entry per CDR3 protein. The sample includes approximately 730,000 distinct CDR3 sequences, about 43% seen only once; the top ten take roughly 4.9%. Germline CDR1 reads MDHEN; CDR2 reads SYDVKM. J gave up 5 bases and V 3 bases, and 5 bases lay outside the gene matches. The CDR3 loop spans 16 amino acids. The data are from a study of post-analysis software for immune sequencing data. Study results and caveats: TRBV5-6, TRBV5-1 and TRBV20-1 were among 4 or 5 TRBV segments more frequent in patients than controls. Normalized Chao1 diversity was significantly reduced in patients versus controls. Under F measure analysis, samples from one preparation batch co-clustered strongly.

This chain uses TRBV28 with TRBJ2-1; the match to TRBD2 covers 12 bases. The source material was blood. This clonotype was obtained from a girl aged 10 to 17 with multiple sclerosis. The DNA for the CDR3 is TGTGCCAGCAGTTTCTGGACTAGCGGGACCAACAATGAGCAGTTCTTC. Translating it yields CASSFWTSGTNNEQFF.